This entry lists 20 T cell receptor beta chains sequenced from one sample in a study of radiation and T cells in renal cell carcinoma. Sample time point: blood 2 weeks post-SBRT. The treatment is: 15 Gy SBRT to primary tumor, nephrectomy 4 weeks later. Libraries were prepared by immunoSEQ multiplex PCR; TCRdb keeps only in-frame clonotypes and omits some of them. This sample has under 150,000 clones, with over 75% found just once. This specimen was blood, taken from a patient whose treatment included radiotherapy and nephrectomy. Every receptor here comes from a woman aged 55-70 years with renal cell carcinoma.

Here the CDR3 reads CASSPLSGGTEAFF. The CDR3, as DNA: TGTGCCAGCAGTCCGCTCTCTGGGGGGACTGAAGCTTTCTTT. This chain connects TRBV6-1 to TRBJ1-1, with D maybe TRBD1 (5 bases). The germline V and J ends were trimmed by 5 bases and 5 bases, with 15 bases remaining between them. Germline CDR1 reads MNHNS; CDR2 reads SASEGT. This CDR3 is built from 14 residues.

The rearrangement links TRBV27 to TRBJ1-5; D is unresolved. Looked up from germline, CDR1 is MNHEY and CDR2 is SMNVEV (reference sequence). Trimming took off 8 bases at V and 0 bases at J, with 14 bases between the two ends. The length of the CDR3 is 15 residues. DNA for the CDR3: TGTGCCAGCCAACCTCCTCTATATAGCAATCAGCCCCAGCATTTT. Translating it yields CASQPPLYSNQPQHF.

Turning to this clone: This sample includes further DNA sequences coding for the same CDR3. The rearrangement uses TRBV4-1 and TRBJ2-7, with D perhaps TRBD1 or TRBD2 (5 bases each). The germline CDR1 and CDR2 sequences are MGHRA and YSYEKL. V shed 4 bases and J shed 2 bases, with 12 bases lying between them. The CDR3 runs to 14 residues. In DNA form, the CDR3 reads TGCGCCAGCAGCCCCCCGGGACCCCCCTACGAGCAGTACTTC. It specifies CASSPPGPPYEQYF.

DNA for the CDR3: TGTGCCAGCAGCGTGGACGGGGCGTTGAACACTGAAGCTTTCTTT. It codes for CASSVDGALNTEAFF. The chain joins TRBV9 to TRBJ1-1; perhaps TRBD1 as D (5 bases). The V end was cut by 2 bases, the J end by 0 bases, with 11 bases between. Per germline, CDR1 SGDLS and CDR2 YYNGEE. The CDR3 sequence is 15 residues long.

This clone turned up a few times. The chain combines TRBV9 with TRBJ1-1; D is uncertain. This CDR3 has 14 amino acids. The germline V gene encodes CDR1 SGDLS and CDR2 YYNGEE. The V end was cut by 0 bases, the J end by 5 bases, with 11 bases between. The CDR3 DNA sequence: TGTGCCAGCAGCGTAGGGGGATATCGGACTGAAGCTTTCTTT. Translated, it gives CASSVGGYRTEAFF.

This chain connects TRBV7-9 to TRBJ2-1; TRBD1 might be the D (5 bases). This CDR3 has 12 amino acids. Germline V CDR1 and CDR2: SEHNR, FQNEAQ (reference sequence). V shed 7 bases and J shed 5 bases, with 9 bases lying between them. The CDR3 nucleotides read TGTGCCAGCAAACAGGACCACAATGAGCAGTTCTTC. It codes for CASKQDHNEQFF.

This clone was counted a few times. The J gene is TRBJ2-1, the V gene TRBV30, with 7 bases that match TRBD2. The CDR3 extends over 12 amino acids. V dropped 0 bases and J dropped 9; count of bases not matched to a gene: 2. Germline V gene lookup returns CDR1 GTSNPN and CDR2 SVGIG (reference sequence). The DNA for the CDR3 is TGTGCCTGGAGTGTTGGCGGGAGTGAGCAGTTCTTC. Translated: CAWSVGGSEQFF.

In its sample, this clone was seen once. The chain couples TRBV5-6 to TRBJ2-7; 9 bases agree with TRBD1. CDR1 SGHDT and CDR2 YYEEEE come from the germline V gene. V gave up 5 bases and J gave up 2 bases; unmatched junction bases: 5. The CDR3 totals 14 residues. The chain's CDR3 is CASRTQGAAYEQYF. The CDR3 coding sequence is TGTGCCAGCAGGACACAGGGGGCAGCCTACGAGCAGTACTTC.

This chain connects TRBV2 to TRBJ1-1; D perhaps matches TRBD1 (6 bases). Trimming removed 3 bases from V and 3 bases from J, with 11 bases in between. CDR3 length: 14 amino acids. Germline V CDR1 and CDR2: SNHLY, FYNNEI. CDR3 region: CASSDAGDHTEAFF. CDR3 in DNA: TGTGCCAGCAGTGACGCAGGGGATCACACTGAAGCTTTCTTT.

The chain links TRBV4-3 to TRBJ2-7; D is ambiguous. This CDR3 is built from 17 residues. Trimming shortened V by 2 bases and J by 0 bases, and 17 bases separated the two germline ends. Per the germline V gene, CDR1 is LGHNA and CDR2 is YSLEER. The CDR3 here is CASSQYARHSGSYEQYF. The DNA for the CDR3 is TGCGCCAGCAGCCAATATGCTAGGCACTCAGGCTCCTACGAGCAGTACTTC.

This clone was seen a few times. For the CDR3, the DNA is TGTGCCAGCAGTTACGGACCATCAAGTGAGACCCAGTACTTC. It translates to CASSYGPSSETQYF. This chain links TRBV6-5 with TRBJ2-5, with D unresolved. Germline CDR1 is MNHEY and CDR2 is SVGAGI. Trimming removed 2 bases from V and 5 bases from J, with 12 bases in between. The CDR3 has 14 residues.

This sequence joins TRBV28 and TRBJ1-1, with D unclear. In germline, CDR1 is MDHEN, CDR2 SYDVKM. CDR3 length: 16 amino acids. Trimming took off 3 bases at V and 3 bases at J, with 17 bases between the two ends. CDR3 in DNA: TGTGCCAGCAGTTTGGGATCTACCCGGTTGGACACTGAAGCTTTCTTT. It codes for CASSLGSTRLDTEAFF. Supplemented by reference TRBV28 and TRBJ1-1, the full variable domain reads DVKVTQSSRYLVKRTGEKVFLECVQDMDHENMFWYRQDPGLGLRLIYFSYDVKMKEKGDIPEGYSVSREKKERFSLILESASTNQTSMYLCASSLGSTRLDTEAFFGQGTRLTVV.

The chain recombines TRBV5-1 with TRBJ1-1; D not resolved. The CDR3 runs 15 residues. With 2 bases removed from V and 1 base from J, the gap between germline ends came to 12 bases. Per germline, CDR1 SGHRS and CDR2 YFSETQ. CDR3 in DNA: TGCGCCAGCAGCTTTCAGGAAGGACGGAACACTGAAGCTTTCTTT. Its protein product is CASSFQEGRNTEAFF.

The chain uses TRBV6-6 and TRBJ2-2; D call uncertain. Germline CDR1 reads MNHNY; CDR2 reads SVGAGI (reference sequence). The germline V and J ends were trimmed by 4 bases and 7 bases, with 13 bases remaining between them. The CDR3 spans 14 residues. CDR3 sequence (DNA): TGTGCCAGCAGTTCCACAAGATTTGACGGGGAGCTGTTTTTT. It specifies CASSSTRFDGELFF.

The CDR3 spells CASSSGTTQPYNEQFF. The CDR3 region has the DNA TGTGCCAGCAGTTCCGGGACTACCCAACCCTACAATGAGCAGTTCTTC. The chain uses TRBV27 and TRBJ2-1; 7 nucleotides agree with TRBD2. Germline lookup yields CDR1 MNHEY and CDR2 SMNVEV (reference sequence). The CDR3 runs to 16 residues. V lost 4 bases to trimming and J lost 2 bases; unmatched junction nucleotides: 8.

This rearrangement joins TRBV2 to TRBJ2-1, with 10 positions matching TRBD2. CDR1 and CDR2 (germline): SNHLY, FYNNEI. Trimming took 7 bases from V and 4 from J; bases not matched to a gene: 4. This CDR3 contains 14 residues. In DNA form, the CDR3 reads TGTGCCAGCACCGGGACTAGCGTATACAATGAGCAGTTCTTC. Translation: CASTGTSVYNEQFF. The variable domain in full, completed from reference TRBV2 and TRBJ2-1, reads EPEVTQTPSHQVTQMGQEVILRCVPISNHLYFYWYRQILGQKVEFLVSFYNNEISEKSEIFDDQFSVERPDGSNFTLKIRSTKLEDSAMYFCASTGTSVYNEQFFGPGTRLTVL.

The rearrangement links TRBV14 to TRBJ2-7; D is possibly TRBD2 (5 bases). The V gene lost 0 bases and the J gene lost 5 bases, with 11 bases spanning the gap. The CDR3 is made up of 14 amino acids. Germline CDR1 reads SGHDN; CDR2 reads FVKESK. CDR3: CASSQELTRNEQYF. For the CDR3, the DNA is TGTGCCAGCAGCCAAGAACTCACTAGAAACGAGCAGTACTTC.

The chain recombines TRBV7-9 with TRBJ1-5, with D hard to call. The CDR3 is made up of 13 amino acids. CDR1 is SEHNR and CDR2 is FQNEAQ in the germline V gene (reference sequence). Trimming left V 1 base short and J 6 bases short, with 7 bases between. The CDR3 sequence is CASSLDGFQPQHF. CDR3 in DNA: TGTGCCAGCAGCTTAGACGGGTTTCAGCCCCAGCATTTT.

J is TRBJ1-1 and V is TRBV7-2; a possible D gene is TRBD1 (5 bases). V shed 5 bases and J shed 5 bases, with 24 bases lying between them. The CDR3 has 17 residues. In germline, CDR1 is SGHTA, CDR2 FQGNSA. The CDR3 spells CASSRRSGTPGRTEAFF. The CDR3 DNA reads TGTGCCAGCAGCCGAAGATCAGGGACCCCAGGAAGAACTGAAGCTTTCTTT. Combining the CDR3 with reference TRBV7-2 and TRBJ1-1 gives the whole variable domain GAGVSQSPSNKVTEKGKDVELRCDPISGHTALYWYRQSLGQGLEFLIYFQGNSAPDKSGLPSDRFSAERTGGSVSTLTIQRTQQEDSAVYLCASSRRSGTPGRTEAFFGQGTRLTVV.

As DNA, the CDR3 is TGTGCCAGCAGTTTTAAACAGGGGGAGGATTCACCCCTCCACTTT. The encoded protein is CASSFKQGEDSPLHF. The chain employs TRBV5-5 and TRBJ1-6; 8 bases agree with TRBD1. This CDR3 has 15 residues. Trimming cost V 5 bases and J 8 bases; bases outside gene matches: 9. Germline V lookup: CDR1 SGHKS, CDR2 YYEKEE (reference sequence). The full variable domain, rest sourced from reference TRBV5-5 and TRBJ1-6, is DAGVTQSPTHLIKTRGQQVTLRCSPISGHKSVSWYQQVLGQGPQFIFQYYEKEERGRGNFPDRFSARQFPNYSSELNVNALLLGDSALYLCASSFKQGEDSPLHFGNGTRLTVT.